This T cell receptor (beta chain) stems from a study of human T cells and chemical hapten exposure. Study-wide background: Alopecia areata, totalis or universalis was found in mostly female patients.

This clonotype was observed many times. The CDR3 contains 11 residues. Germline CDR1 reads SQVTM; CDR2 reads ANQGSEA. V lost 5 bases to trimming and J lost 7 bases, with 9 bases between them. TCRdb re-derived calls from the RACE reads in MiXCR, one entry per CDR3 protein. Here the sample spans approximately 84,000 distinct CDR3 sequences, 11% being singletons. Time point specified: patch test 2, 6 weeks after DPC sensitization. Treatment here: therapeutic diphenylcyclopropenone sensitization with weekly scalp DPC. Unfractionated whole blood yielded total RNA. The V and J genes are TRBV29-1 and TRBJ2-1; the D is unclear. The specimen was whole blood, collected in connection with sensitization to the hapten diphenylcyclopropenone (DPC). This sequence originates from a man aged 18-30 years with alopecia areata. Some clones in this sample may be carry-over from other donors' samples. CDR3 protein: CSVSTGNEQFF. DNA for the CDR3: TGCAGCGTTTCCACCGGGAATGAGCAGTTCTTC.